Presented here are 16 T cell receptor beta chains from one specimen sequenced in a study of blood T cell repertoires in COVID-19. TCRdb's copy holds only in-frame clones and misses some; the assay was immunoSEQ multiplex PCR. The data show about 220,000 clones, with about four fifths seen just once and 3% to 4.5% held by the top ten. Sequences were obtained from PBMCs or T cells enriched from blood (not recorded which). All receptors derive from a woman between 35 and 50 years old who had been exposed to COVID-19.

CDR3 DNA: TGTGCCAGCAGCCCGACAGCGAGCAATCAGCCCCAGCATTTT. Translated, it gives CASSPTASNQPQHF. The chain employs TRBV7-9 and TRBJ1-5; D might be TRBD1 (5 bases). The CDR3 is made up of 14 amino acids. Trimming cost V 5 bases and J 1 base, with 9 bases left between them. Germline CDR1 SEHNR, CDR2 FQNEAQ (reference sequence).

This clone has a handful of counts. The V gene is TRBV6-5, the J gene TRBJ2-4, with TRBD2 as a possible D gene (6 bases). The CDR3 spans 15 residues. Germline V lookup: CDR1 MNHEY, CDR2 SVGAGI. Deletions cut 6 bases from V and 0 bases from J, with 12 bases between. This CDR3 is CASSWGGIAKNIQYF. In DNA, the CDR3 is TGTGCCAGCAGCTGGGGAGGAATAGCCAAAAACATTCAGTACTTC.

The rearrangement uses TRBV4-2 and TRBJ1-5, with D possibly TRBD1 on 5 matching bases. Trimming left V 7 bases short and J 0 bases short, with 13 bases between. This CDR3 contains 15 residues. Per the germline V gene, CDR1 is LGHNA and CDR2 is YNFKEQ. CDR3 sequence reads: CASNLGVDSNQPQHF. CDR3 coding DNA: TGTGCCAGCAACTTAGGGGTGGATAGCAATCAGCCCCAGCATTTT.

V gene TRBV5-6 combines with J gene TRBJ2-5; D is possibly TRBD2 (6 bases). The CDR3 extends over 15 amino acids. From germline, CDR1 is SGHDT and CDR2 YYEEEE. Trimming removed 0 bases at V and 4 bases at J, with 13 bases between. The CDR3 loop is CASSLATPGGETQYF. The DNA of the CDR3 is TGTGCCAGCAGCTTGGCCACCCCCGGGGGAGAGACCCAGTACTTC. The variable domain in full, with the rest retrieved from reference TRBV5-6 and TRBJ2-5, is DAGVTQSPTHLIKTRGQQVTLRCSPKSGHDTVSWYQQALGQGPQFIFQYYEEEERQRGNFPDRFSGHQFPNYSSELNVNALLLGDSALYLCASSLATPGGETQYFGPGTRLLVL.

The chain employs TRBV12-3 or TRBV12-4 and TRBJ2-4; 7 nucleotides align to TRBD2. This CDR3 spans 11 amino acids. Trimming took 2 bases from V and 14 from J; bases not matched to a gene: 3. This chain's CDR3 is CASSLSGVEYF. The DNA of the CDR3 is TGTGCCAGCAGTTTAAGCGGGGTTGAGTACTTC.

The chain employs TRBV19 and TRBJ1-4, with D hard to call. CDR1 and CDR2 from the germline V gene are LNHDA and SQIVND (reference sequence). This CDR3 spans 16 amino acids. V was shortened by 5 bases and J by 2 bases, with 15 bases between the two germline ends. CDR3 region: CASSPLRGGTNEKLFF. The CDR3 DNA is TGTGCCAGTAGTCCCCTCCGGGGAGGGACTAATGAAAAACTGTTTTTT.

J is TRBJ1-5 and V is TRBV2, with 8 bases aligning to TRBD1. V trimming: 6 bases; J trimming: 0 bases; junction bases outside the gene matches: 7. The CDR3 length is 16 residues. The V gene's germline CDR1 is SNHLY and CDR2 FYNNEI. Here the CDR3 reads CASSALGQGSNQPQHF. CDR3 in DNA: TGTGCCAGCAGCGCCCTTGGACAGGGTAGCAATCAGCCCCAGCATTTT.

CDR3: CASSIPGTGFSDEQFF. The CDR3 DNA sequence: TGCGCCAGCAGCATACCCGGGACAGGGTTTTCGGATGAGCAGTTCTTC. This rearrangement joins TRBV5-1 to TRBJ2-1; 9 bases are a match to TRBD1. This CDR3 spans 16 amino acids. V lost 4 bases to trimming and J lost 8 bases; unmatched junction nucleotides: 13. Germline-derived CDR1 and CDR2 are SGHRS and YFSETQ.

The chain recombines TRBV7-2 with TRBJ1-1; D is unclear. Between the trimmed V and J ends, which lost 3 bases and 4 bases, there was a span of 15 bases. Per the germline V gene, CDR1 is SGHTA and CDR2 is FQGNSA. This CDR3 is 15 amino acids long. CDR3: CASSLGPGGSTEAFF. The CDR3 DNA follows: TGTGCCAGCAGCTTGGGTCCGGGTGGCAGCACTGAAGCTTTCTTT.

This clone was seen at least ten times. The chain recombines TRBV9 with TRBJ1-4; perhaps TRBD1 as D (6 bases). V was pared by 3 bases and J by 6 bases, with 18 bases between. The length of the CDR3 is 16 residues. The germline gives CDR1 SGDLS, CDR2 YYNGEE. CDR3 protein: CASSAPREGVDEKLFF. The DNA for the CDR3 is TGTGCCAGCAGCGCACCGCGGGAGGGGGTGGATGAAAAACTGTTTTTT. The whole variable domain, filled in from reference TRBV9 and TRBJ1-4, reads DSGVTQTPKHLITATGQRVTLRCSPRSGDLSVYWYQQSLDQGLQFLIQYYNGEERAKGNILERFSAQQFPDLHSELNLSSLELGDSALYFCASSAPREGVDEKLFFGSGTQLSVL.

The chain recombines TRBV5-6 with TRBJ2-4; unclear D gene. Trimming removed 0 bases at V and 0 bases at J, with 7 bases between. CDR3 length: 15 amino acids. Germline values: CDR1 SGHDT, CDR2 YYEEEE. CDR3 coding DNA: TGTGCCAGCAGCTTGGCAACTCTAGCCAAAAACATTCAGTACTTC. Amino acid sequence: CASSLATLAKNIQYF.

The genes are TRBV29-1 and TRBJ1-2; D remains unclear. Germline V gene sequence: CDR1 SQVTM, CDR2 ANQGSEA. Trimming pared 4 bases from V and 6 bases from J, leaving 18 bases between. The CDR3 has 14 amino acids. CDR3 region: CSVGNGPHGDGYTF. CDR3 sequence (DNA): TGCAGCGTTGGAAACGGCCCGCACGGGGATGGCTACACCTTC. The whole variable domain, filled in from reference TRBV29-1 and TRBJ1-2, reads SAVISQKPSRDICQRGTSLTIQCQVDSQVTMMFWYRQQPGQSLTLIATANQGSEATYESGFVIDKFPISRPNLTFSTLTVSNMSPEDSSIYLCSVGNGPHGDGYTFGSGTRLTVV.

The chain carries TRBV30 and TRBJ2-5; D may be TRBD2 (5 bases). Trimming shortened V by 0 bases and J by 5 bases, and 16 bases separated the two germline ends. Germline CDR1 reads GTSNPN; CDR2 reads SVGIG (reference sequence). The CDR3 has 15 residues. CDR3 sequence reads: CAWSVRSGLRETQYF. The CDR3 DNA reads as TGTGCCTGGAGTGTACGGAGCGGCCTCCGGGAGACCCAGTACTTC. Combining the CDR3 with reference TRBV30 and TRBJ2-5 gives the whole variable domain SQTIHQWPATLVQPVGSPLSLECTVEGTSNPNLYWYRQAAGRGLQLLFYSVGIGQISSEVPQNLSASRPQDRQFILSSKKLLLSDSGFYLCAWSVRSGLRETQYFGPGTRLLVL.

The genes are TRBV12-5 and TRBJ1-5; no clear D. Germline V CDR1 and CDR2: LGHNT, FRNRAP. The V gene lost 4 bases and the J gene lost 1 base, with 5 bases spanning the gap. This CDR3 contains 13 residues. The chain's CDR3 is CASGSGSNQPQHF. The CDR3 DNA is TGTGCTAGTGGTTCGGGGAGCAATCAGCCCCAGCATTTT.

The V call is TRBV9, the J call TRBJ2-2, with a tentative D call TRBD1 (5 bases). The V and J ends lost 0 bases and 5 bases respectively, with 14 bases between them. This CDR3 comprises 16 residues. CDR1 and CDR2 (germline): SGDLS, YYNGEE. CDR3 region: CASSVVAQEPTGELFF. CDR3 nucleotides: TGTGCCAGCAGCGTAGTTGCACAGGAACCTACCGGGGAGCTGTTTTTT.

The rearrangement joins TRBV7-2 to TRBJ2-2; 10 bases are a match to TRBD2. Losses at the gene ends were 3 bases for V and 0 bases for J; bases not matched to a gene: 1. The CDR3 spans 16 residues. Germline CDR1 and CDR2: SGHTA and FQGNSA. CDR3 loop: CASSFSGGSNTGELFF. The DNA of the CDR3 is TGTGCCAGCAGCTTTAGCGGGGGGTCGAACACCGGGGAGCTGTTTTTT.